Following are 5 T cell receptor beta chains from one sample sequenced in a study of cytomegalovirus exposure and HLA in healthy donors. The PCR had 60 Vbeta and 13 Jbeta primers. Sequencing was performed with immunoSEQ multiplex PCR; in TCRdb, only in-frame clones are kept and a portion is missing. The sample has about 200,000 clones; around 78% are singletons. Sequenced input: PBMCs. Receptor source: a man in his thirties or forties in good health and CMV-seronegative.

The chain joins TRBV6-5 to TRBJ1-5; D remains ambiguous. V was trimmed by 3 bases and J by 2 bases, leaving 11 bases between them. The V gene's germline CDR1 is MNHEY and CDR2 SVGAGI. The CDR3 has 15 residues. The DNA of the CDR3 is TGTGCCAGCAGTTATCAAGGAGATCGCAATCAGCCCCAGCATTTT. Its protein product is CASSYQGDRNQPQHF.

This clone appeared once. V gene TRBV5-1 combines with J gene TRBJ2-1, with 9 bases identical to TRBD2. The V and J ends lost 0 bases and 6 bases, in that order; junction bases with no gene match: 4. The CDR3 runs 15 residues. Germline V gene sequence: CDR1 SGHRS, CDR2 YFSETQ. Here the CDR3 reads CASSLEVLAGNEQFF. The DNA of the CDR3 is TGCGCCAGCAGCTTGGAGGTACTAGCGGGCAATGAGCAGTTCTTC.

The chain recombines TRBV10-3 with TRBJ2-7; the match to TRBD1 covers 9 bases. Germline trimming cut 6 bases from V and 4 bases from J; bases unmatched to any gene: 7. The CDR3 covers 14 residues. The germline CDR1 and CDR2 sequences are ENHRY and SYGVKD. The CDR3 DNA follows: TGTGCCATCAGCCCGGGACAGGGCCATTACGAGCAGTACTTC. Encoded protein: CAISPGQGHYEQYF.

The chain combines TRBV19 with TRBJ2-7; TRBD2 matches 8 bases. V gave up 3 bases and J gave up 2 bases; unmatched junction bases: 6. Germline loops: CDR1 LNHDA, CDR2 SQIVND (reference sequence). The CDR3 extends over 15 amino acids. CDR3 region: CASSIFSGTTYEQYF. The CDR3 nucleotides are TGTGCCAGTAGTATTTTTAGCGGGACCACCTACGAGCAGTACTTC.

This rearrangement joins TRBV28 to TRBJ2-7, with TRBD1 identical over 7 bases. CDR3 length: 12 amino acids. Germline values: CDR1 MDHEN, CDR2 SYDVKM. J lost 7 bases, V lost 7 bases, and 7 bases had no gene match. The CDR3 spells CASKAGGYEQYF. CDR3 sequence (DNA): TGTGCCAGCAAGGCAGGGGGTTATGAGCAGTACTTC.